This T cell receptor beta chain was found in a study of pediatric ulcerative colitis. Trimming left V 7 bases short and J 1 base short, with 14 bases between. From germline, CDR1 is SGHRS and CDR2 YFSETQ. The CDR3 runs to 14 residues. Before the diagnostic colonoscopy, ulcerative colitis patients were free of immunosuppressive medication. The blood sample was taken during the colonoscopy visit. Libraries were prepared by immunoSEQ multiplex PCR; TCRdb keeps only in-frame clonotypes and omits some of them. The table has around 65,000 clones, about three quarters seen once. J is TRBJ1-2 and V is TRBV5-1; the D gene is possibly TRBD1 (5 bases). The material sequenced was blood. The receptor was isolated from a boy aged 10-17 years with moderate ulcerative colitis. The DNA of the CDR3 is TGCGCCAGCTCTTCCGGGACGGATAACTATGGCTACACCTTC. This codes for CASSSGTDNYGYTF.